This T cell receptor (beta chain) was profiled in a study of early stage breast cancer tumors. Study at large: Most invasive tumors, about 80% of the 16, were ER+/PR+/HER2-. Around 10-fold was the mean read coverage per sample.

Points from the study as a whole: Tumor and normal breast were distinguished via blood comparison in most of the 16 patients. Compared with adjacent normal breast tissue, tumors showed roughly 2.4-fold greater T cell density and higher clonality.

The table came from immunoSEQ multiplex PCR; TCRdb's copy has only in-frame clones and leaves some out. The sample has approximately 54,000 clones; 78% are singletons. J gave up 2 bases and V 10 bases, and 4 bases lay outside the gene matches. CDR3 length equals 12 residues. CDR1 and CDR2 (germline): SNHLY, FYNNEI. A word on this clone: Its target is unknown.

The material sequenced was blood. The rearrangement joins TRBV2 to TRBJ2-5; 7 positions agree with TRBD2. This receptor was identified in a person aged 40 to 50 with breast cancer. CDR3 sequence reads: CAIGTTQETQYF. CDR3 sequence (DNA): TGTGCCATCGGGACTACACAAGAGACCCAGTACTTC.